This is a list of T cell receptor beta chains from one sample in a study of breast tumors, draining lymph nodes, adjacent tissues. TCRdb recomputed calls from the multiplex PCR reads with MiXCR, one row per CDR3 protein. The table has 90,000 to 120,000 distinct CDR3 sequences, 21% seen once. The sequenced material came from axillary lymph node tissue. These TCRs come from a female donor with breast cancer. Some clones in this sample may be carry-over from other donors' samples. The CDR3 runs from the conserved cysteine through the conserved F or W. A D gene is named only where the DNA matches it firmly. Not all rows give a size; the values are once, few, many and, for expanded clones, a class.

j_call clone_size v_call d_call cdr3_nt cdr3_aa
TRBJ1-2 many TRBV6-5 TRBD1 TGTGCCAGCAGTTACCTAGACAGGGGCTACTATGGCTACACCTTC CASSYLDRGYYGYTF
TRBJ2-1 many TRBV20-1 . TGCAGTGCTAGCGGGGGCAATGAGCAGTTCTTC CSASGGNEQFF
TRBJ2-5 many TRBV7-3 TRBD2 TGTGCCAGCAGCCGCACTAGCGGGGGGCAAGAGACCCAGTACTTC CASSRTSGGQETQYF
TRBJ1-4 many TRBV12-3/TRBV12-4 . TGTGCCAGCAGTTTCACGTCCCAAAGTCTTGGGTGGGCTAATGAAAAACTGTTTTTT CASSFTSQSLGWANEKLFF
TRBJ2-2 few TRBV19 TRBD1 TGTGCCAGTCTCGCGAGGGGGCGGACCGGGGAGCTGTTTTTT CASLARGRTGELFF
TRBJ1-2 . TRBV14 . TGTGCCAGCAGCCGAGACAGGAACTATGGCGACACCTTC CASSRDRNYGDTF
TRBJ1-2 many TRBV20-1 . TGCAGTGCTAGAGATGGAGCAGGGAAGTGGTATGGCTACACCTTC CSARDGAGKWYGYTF
TRBJ2-7 many TRBV4-1 TRBD2 TGCGCCAGCAGCCATGGGGCGGGAGCGGTTTACGAGCAGTACTTC CASSHGAGAVYEQYF
TRBJ2-1 once TRBV18 . TGTGCCAGCTCACCAGGCGGAAGGTATGAGCAGTTCTTC CASSPGGRYEQFF
TRBJ2-2 many TRBV7-9 . TGTGCCAGCAGCTTAGCTTACACCGGGGAGCTGTTTTTT CASSLAYTGELFF
TRBJ1-2 few TRBV27 . TGTGCCAGCCAATCTCCGGGGACCGACTATGGCTACACCTTC CASQSPGTDYGYTF
TRBJ2-1 . TRBV7-6 TRBD2 TGTGCCAGCAGCCCGGAACTAGCGGGAGGTTCCCCGGGGTTCTTC CASSPELAGGSPGFF
TRBJ2-7 many TRBV20-1 . TGCAGTGCTAGACGTGGGAGGGAGCAGTACTTC CSARRGREQYF
TRBJ2-7 many TRBV20-1 TRBD1 TGCAGTGCTAGAGAGACGCTTAGGACAGGGAGATCCTACGAGCAGTACTTC CSARETLRTGRSYEQYF
TRBJ2-3 many TRBV5-5 . TGTGCCAGCAGCTTGACGGCCTCCTTTAGGACAGATACGCAGTATTTT CASSLTASFRTDTQYF
TRBJ2-7 many TRBV2 . TGTGCCAGCAGTCGCGAGGGGGCCTACGAGCAGTACTTC CASSREGAYEQYF
TRBJ1-5 many TRBV19 . TGTGCCAGTAGTATCACATCCCAAGGGCAGCCCCAGCATTTT CASSITSQGQPQHF
TRBJ2-2 few TRBV3-1 TRBD2 TGTGCCAGCAGCCGGAGGGGGACTAGGAACACCGGGGAGCTGTTTTTT CASSRRGTRNTGELFF
TRBJ1-2 many TRBV7-2 TRBD1 TGTGCCAGCAGCCCAGGGGGCGACTATGGCTACACCTTC CASSPGGDYGYTF
TRBJ2-2 many TRBV9 . TGTGCCAGCAGCGTAGACCCCCCGCTAGCGTACACCGGGGAGCTGTTTTTT CASSVDPPLAYTGELFF
TRBJ2-5 many TRBV9 . TGTGCCAGCAGCGTGGGGGATATCCAAGAGACCCAGTACTTC CASSVGDIQETQYF
TRBJ2-7 once TRBV27 . TGTGCCTGCAGTCCCGGGGCACCCCAGGTAGAGCAGTACTTC CACSPGAPQVEQYF
TRBJ2-3 many TRBV11-2 TRBD2 TGTGCCAGCAGCTCGCGACTAGCGGGGGGGCCCACAGATACGCAGTATTTT CASSSRLAGGPTDTQYF
TRBJ1-1 once TRBV9 . TGTGCCAGCAGCGGAACAGGGTTTAACACTGAAGCTTTCTTT CASSGTGFNTEAFF
TRBJ2-3 many TRBV7-9 . TGTGCCAGCAGCTTAGGATGGGGCACAGATACGCAGTATTTT CASSLGWGTDTQYF
TRBJ1-4 . TRBV9 . TGTGCCAGCAGCAAGAGCCAGATATTGCTGCCTAATGAAAAACTGTTTTTT CASSKSQILLPNEKLFF
TRBJ2-5 many TRBV10-3 . TGTGCCATCCAGGGGGGGGAAGAGACCCAGTACTTC CAIQGGEETQYF
TRBJ2-2 many TRBV6-6 . TGTGCCAGCAACCAGGGTTTGCGAAAGAACACCGGGGAGCTGTTTTTT CASNQGLRKNTGELFF
TRBJ2-7 many TRBV5-4 TRBD2 TGTGCCAGCAGCCTTACTAGCGGGAGGGCCTACGAGCAGTACTTC CASSLTSGRAYEQYF
TRBJ1-2 many TRBV27 . TGTGCCAGCAGTTCCCCCCAGCAGGGTACCTATGGCTACACCTTC CASSSPQQGTYGYTF
TRBJ2-3 few TRBV28 TRBD1 TGTGCCAGCACGGGTGGATTTGGACAGGAGCACACAAATACGCAGTATTTT CASTGGFGQEHTNTQYF
TRBJ2-7 many TRBV6-1 . TGTGCCAGCAAAAGACAGTCCGAGCAGTACTTC CASKRQSEQYF
TRBJ1-2 many TRBV7-9 TRBD1 TGTGCCAGCAGTCATAACAGGGGTGGCTATGGCTACACCTTC CASSHNRGGYGYTF
TRBJ2-3 many TRBV19 . TGTGCCAGTAGGGTGGGAGATCTGGCGCAGTATTTT CASRVGDLAQYF
TRBJ2-7 many TRBV28 TRBD2 TGTGCCAGCAGTTTATTTCTAGCGGCGACCTACGAGCAGTACTTC CASSLFLAATYEQYF
TRBJ1-6 . TRBV12-3/TRBV12-4 . TGTGCCAGCAGTTTAGCGCATGGGGGATTAAATTCACCCCTCCACTTT CASSLAHGGLNSPLHF
TRBJ2-1 many TRBV4-1 . TGCGCCAGCAGCCAAGACAATGAGCAGTTCTTC CASSQDNEQFF
TRBJ1-1 few TRBV4-1 . TGCGCCAGCAGCCAACGAGGGGACGACACTGAAGCTTTCTTT CASSQRGDDTEAFF
TRBJ2-1 . TRBV5-1 . TGCGCCAGCAGCTTGGGGGTCGGGTTCGAGGTTTTTGAGCAGTTCTTC CASSLGVGFEVFEQFF
TRBJ2-7 many TRBV5-1 TRBD2 TGCGCCAGCAGCTCGAGCGGGGGGAGCGACGAGCAGTACTTC CASSSSGGSDEQYF
TRBJ1-3 many TRBV4-2 . TGTGCCAGCAGCCAAGAAGGGGTTGCTGGAAACACCATATATTTT CASSQEGVAGNTIYF
TRBJ2-7 many TRBV20-1 TRBD2 TGCAGTGCTTCGGAACCGGGACTAGCGGGAACCTACGAGCAGTACTTC CSASEPGLAGTYEQYF
TRBJ2-7 many TRBV5-6 TRBD1 TGTGCCAGCAGCTCATACAGGGGTCCCTACGAGCAGTACTTC CASSSYRGPYEQYF
TRBJ2-1 . TRBV12-3/TRBV12-4 . TGTGCCTGCAGTTTAGGAGGGGTGAATGAGCAGTTCTTC CACSLGGVNEQFF
TRBJ2-7 . TRBV30 . TGTGCCTCCAAAATGGCCTCCCTCTCCTACGAGCAGTACTTC CASKMASLSYEQYF
TRBJ1-5 many TRBV6-1 TRBD1 TGTGCCAGCAGTGAAGGGCGACAGGGTGTCTATAGCAATCAGCCCCAGCATTTT CASSEGRQGVYSNQPQHF
TRBJ2-7 many TRBV4-2 TRBD2 TGTGCCAGCAGCCAAGATACTAGCGGTTACTCCTACGAGCAGTACTTC CASSQDTSGYSYEQYF
TRBJ2-7 many TRBV7-9 TRBD2 TGTGCCAGCAGGGCAGACGGGGGGAGCTCCTACGAGCAGTACTTC CASRADGGSSYEQYF
TRBJ2-7 . TRBV6-4 . TGTGTCAGCCCTCGGCGGAGCTCCTCCTACGAGCAGTACTTC CVSPRRSSSYEQYF
TRBJ2-1 many TRBV5-6 TRBD2 TGTGCCAGCAGCTTGGGGCCAACTCTAGCGGGGGCCTACAATGAGCAGTTCTTC CASSLGPTLAGAYNEQFF
TRBJ2-1 many TRBV7-9 TRBD1 TGTGCCAGCAGCAAAACAGGGGGCAATGAGCAGTTCTTC CASSKTGGNEQFF
TRBJ1-2 many TRBV7-3 . TGTGCCAGCAGCGCTCGTTCGGGGGGCGAAGACTATGGCTACACCTTC CASSARSGGEDYGYTF
TRBJ2-2 . TRBV25-1 TRBD1 TGTGCCAGCAGTGAAAGACAGGGGGCTGGCGGGGAGCTGTTTTTT CASSERQGAGGELFF
TRBJ1-5 many TRBV6-5 . TGTGCCAGCAGGCTAAACAGGGACACTCAGCCCCAGCATTTT CASRLNRDTQPQHF